This T cell receptor (beta chain) stems from a study of identifying expanded T cells in peripheral blood. Sequencing was performed with immunoSEQ multiplex PCR; in TCRdb, only in-frame clones are kept and a portion is missing. The table has about 97,000 clones, roughly 89% seen once. Sequencing used blood. This clonotype was sampled from a person aged 18 to 70 in good health.

CDR3 loop: CASSSSQGLGYTF. In DNA, the CDR3 is TGCGCCAGCAGCTCTTCTCAGGGGTTAGGCTACACCTTC. The V and J genes are TRBV5-1 and TRBJ1-2, with D possibly being TRBD1 (6 bases). This CDR3 spans 13 amino acids. In germline, CDR1 is SGHRS, CDR2 YFSETQ. V lost 3 bases, J lost 8 bases, and 14 bases lay in between.